The T cell receptor (beta chain) described here comes from a study of cytomegalovirus exposure and HLA in healthy donors. This clone has more than one count but fewer than ten. V shed 3 bases, J shed 5 bases, and the junction held 8 bases outside the gene matches. The CDR3 is made up of 16 amino acids. The germline V gene has CDR1 KGHSH and CDR2 LQKENI. PCR was performed using 60 Vbeta and 13 Jbeta primers. Generated by immunoSEQ multiplex PCR, the TCRdb table keeps only in-frame clones and is missing some. The repertoire includes about 200,000 clones, approximately 80% of them detected once, and 2.9% sits in the top ten.

Sequencing was performed on PBMCs. This clonotype was obtained from a man aged 25-40 years in good health and CMV-seronegative. V is TRBV18 and J is TRBJ2-1, with 9 bases that match TRBD2. CDR3 bases: TGTGCCAGCTCACCGGTGTGGGCTAGCGGGGACAATGAGCAGTTCTTC. It translates to CASSPVWASGDNEQFF.